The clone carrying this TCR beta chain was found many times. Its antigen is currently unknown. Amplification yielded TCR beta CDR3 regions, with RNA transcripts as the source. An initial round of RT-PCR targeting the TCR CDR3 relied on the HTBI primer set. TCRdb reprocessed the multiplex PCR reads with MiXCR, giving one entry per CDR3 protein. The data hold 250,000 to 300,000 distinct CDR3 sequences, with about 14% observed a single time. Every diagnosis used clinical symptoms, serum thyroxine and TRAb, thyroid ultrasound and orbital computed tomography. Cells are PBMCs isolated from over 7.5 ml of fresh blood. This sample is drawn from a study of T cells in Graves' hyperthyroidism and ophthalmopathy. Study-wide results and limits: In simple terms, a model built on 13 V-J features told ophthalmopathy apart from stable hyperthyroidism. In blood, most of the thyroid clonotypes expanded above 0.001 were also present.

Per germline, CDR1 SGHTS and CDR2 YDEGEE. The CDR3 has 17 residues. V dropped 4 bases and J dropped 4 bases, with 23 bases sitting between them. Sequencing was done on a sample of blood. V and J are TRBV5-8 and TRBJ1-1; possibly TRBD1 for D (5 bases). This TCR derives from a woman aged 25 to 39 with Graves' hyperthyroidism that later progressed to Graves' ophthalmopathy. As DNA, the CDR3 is TGTGCCAGCAGCCTTCCGACATCGTTCAGGGAGGGCACTGAAGCTTTCTTT. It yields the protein CASSLPTSFREGTEAFF. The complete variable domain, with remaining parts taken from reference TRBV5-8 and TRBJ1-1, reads EAGVTQSPTHLIKTRGQQATLRCSPISGHTSVYWYQQALGLGLQFLLWYDEGEERNRGNFPPRFSGRQFPNYSSELNVNALELEDSALYLCASSLPTSFREGTEAFFGQGTRLTVV.